These 16 T cell receptor beta chains were all obtained from the same sample, sequenced in a study of shared clonotypes between healthy human individuals. The assay was immunoSEQ multiplex PCR, and TCRdb's table has in-frame clones only and misses some. This sample carries about 460,000 clones, around 77% of them seen once, and the ten largest clones take around 12%. The sample was PBMCs. These receptors were obtained from a woman in her thirties or forties in good health. Some clones in this sample may be carry-over from other donors' samples.

The rearrangement joins TRBV7-9 to TRBJ1-4; 8 bases map to TRBD1. CDR1 is SEHNR and CDR2 is FQNEAQ in the germline V gene (reference sequence). With V trimmed by 5 bases and J by 8 bases, 13 bases remained unmatched. This CDR3 is built from 16 residues. CDR3 region: CASSSGGTGITEKLFF. In nucleotides, the CDR3 is TGTGCCAGCAGCAGTGGGGGGACAGGCATAACGGAAAAACTGTTTTTT.

As for this clone: A read error is the likely source, as a far larger clone sits one nucleotide away. The same CDR3 can be traced to other DNA sequences in this sample. This chain connects TRBV5-1 to TRBJ1-4; D not resolved. CDR1 SGHRS and CDR2 YFSETQ come from the germline V gene. The CDR3 has 14 amino acids. DNA for the CDR3: TGCGCCAGCAGTCGAAGCGGTATCAATGAAAAACTGTTTTTC. It specifies CASSRSGINEKLFF.

This clone was counted only a few times. V gene TRBV7-9 combines with J gene TRBJ2-5, with 13 bases matching TRBD2. The CDR3 runs 15 residues. After removal of 3 bases from V and 4 bases from J, the junction contained 2 bases not matched to a gene. Germline V lookup: CDR1 SEHNR, CDR2 FQNEAQ (reference sequence). CDR3 nucleotide sequence: TGTGCCAGCAGCTTCCGGACTAGCGGGAGAGAGACCCAGTACTTC. It specifies CASSFRTSGRETQYF. The whole variable domain, filled in from reference TRBV7-9 and TRBJ2-5, reads DTGVSQNPRHKITKRGQNVTFRCDPISEHNRLYWYRQTLGQGPEFLTYFQNEAQLEKSRLLSDRFSAERPKGSFSTLEIQRTEQGDSAMYLCASSFRTSGRETQYFGPGTRLLVL.

The chain links TRBV27 to TRBJ2-7; 8 bases line up with TRBD2. The CDR3 covers 15 residues. The ends lost 8 bases at V and 6 bases at J; junction bases unmatched: 15. Germline CDR1 MNHEY, CDR2 SMNVEV (reference sequence). CDR3 loop: CASGISGTSRGEQYF. The CDR3 region has the DNA TGTGCCAGCGGAATTTCCGGGACTAGTAGAGGCGAGCAGTACTTC.

The chain uses TRBV5-1 and TRBJ2-1; 12 nucleotides agree with TRBD2. V gave up 2 bases and J gave up 7 bases; unmatched junction bases: 7. CDR3 length equals 16 residues. Germline V gene sequence: CDR1 SGHRS, CDR2 YFSETQ. CDR3 loop: CASSFLAGGPENEQFF. CDR3 DNA: TGCGCCAGCAGCTTCCTAGCGGGAGGGCCCGAAAATGAGCAGTTCTTC.

The chain employs TRBV23-1 and TRBJ2-1; 12 positions match TRBD2. TRBV23-1 is given ORF status, its function remaining uncertain. The ends lost 6 bases at V and 0 bases at J; junction bases unmatched: 9. The CDR3 is 18 amino acids. CDR3 bases: TGCGCCAGCAGGACATTGGGACTAGCGGGCTACTCCTACAATGAGCAGTTCTTC. It specifies CASRTLGLAGYSYNEQFF.

This clone came up once. This likely reflects a read error, since a far larger clone is one base away. The same CDR3 is also encoded by other DNA sequences in this sample. V usage is TRBV30 and J usage is TRBJ2-6; D remains ambiguous. The CDR3 totals 13 residues. Germline V gives CDR1 GTSNPN, CDR2 SVGIG (reference sequence). Trimming removed 2 bases at V and 3 bases at J, with 5 bases between. The CDR3 DNA sequence: TGTGCCTGGAGTCTTGGTGGGGCCAACGTCCTGACTTTC. Translating gives CAWSLGGANVLTF.

The CDR3 DNA is TGTGCCAGTAGTAAGACAGCAACTAATGAAAAACTGTTTTTT. Translated: CASSKTATNEKLFF. The V and J genes are TRBV19 and TRBJ1-4, with D perhaps matching TRBD1 (5 bases). Deletions cut 4 bases from V and 0 bases from J, with 6 bases between. Per germline, CDR1 LNHDA and CDR2 SQIVND (reference sequence). CDR3 size: 14 residues.

The chain employs TRBV5-1 and TRBJ2-7; the match to TRBD2 covers 7 bases. V lost 2 bases to trimming and J lost 0 bases; unmatched junction nucleotides: 8. Looked up from germline, CDR1 is SGHRS and CDR2 is YFSETQ. The CDR3 is made up of 16 amino acids. CDR3 bases: TGCGCCAGCAGCTTATTCAGTCGGACTAGCTCCTACGAGCAGTACTTC. Amino acids: CASSLFSRTSSYEQYF.

This clone was counted a single time. The chain uses TRBV6-5 and TRBJ2-6; D is ambiguous. V lost 0 bases and J lost 4, with 4 bases in between. The CDR3 has 14 amino acids. Looked up from germline, CDR1 is MNHEY and CDR2 is SVGAGI. The CDR3 DNA reads as TGTGCCAGCAGTTACTCGGTCGGGGCCAACGTCCTGACTTTC. Amino acid sequence: CASSYSVGANVLTF.

The chain recombines TRBV2 with TRBJ2-2, with D possibly matching TRBD1 (5 bases). The CDR3 consists of 15 residues. Germline CDR1 SNHLY, CDR2 FYNNEI. Trimming pared 4 bases from V and 7 bases from J, leaving 16 bases between. DNA of the CDR3: TGTGCCAGCAGTGGAAGCAGTCATAGGGGCGGGGAGCTGTTTTTT. Protein: CASSGSSHRGGELFF.

This clone is a singleton in its sample. A much larger clone lies one base from this, so it may be a read error. The chain recombines TRBV5-4 with TRBJ2-3; D is tentatively TRBD1 or TRBD2 (6 bases each). The CDR3 consists of 16 residues. V shed 4 bases and J shed 3 bases, with 18 bases lying between them. Looked up from germline, CDR1 is SGHNT and CDR2 is YYREEE (reference sequence). DNA of the CDR3: TGTGCCAGCAGCCGGGGGCTAGGGGCGGGAACAGATACGCAGTATTTT. This gives the protein CASSRGLGAGTDTQYF.

This chain uses TRBV18 with TRBJ2-3, with unresolved D. V shed 3 bases and J shed 1 base, with 14 bases lying between them. The CDR3 totals 16 residues. The germline V gene encodes CDR1 KGHSH and CDR2 LQKENI. CDR3 region: CASSPVTTPGTDTQYF. Here the CDR3 DNA reads TGTGCCAGCTCACCTGTAACGACGCCTGGCACAGATACGCAGTATTTT.

This chain joins TRBV6-5 and TRBJ1-1; the D gene is possibly TRBD1 (6 bases). The V gene lost 3 bases and the J gene lost 7 bases, with 12 bases spanning the gap. In germline, CDR1 is MNHEY, CDR2 SVGAGI. The CDR3 spans 13 residues. The CDR3 reads CASSYSGGLEAFF. CDR3 DNA: TGTGCCAGCAGTTATTCTGGGGGCCTTGAAGCTTTCTTT.

V gene TRBV28 combines with J gene TRBJ1-2, with D tentatively TRBD1 (6 bases). V gave up 6 bases and J gave up 0 bases, with 11 bases separating them. The V gene's germline CDR1 is MDHEN and CDR2 SYDVKM. CDR3 length: 14 residues. The CDR3 reads CASRTGLANYGYTF. The CDR3 DNA reads as TGTGCCAGCAGGACAGGCTTAGCTAACTATGGCTACACCTTC.

The CDR3 DNA reads as TGTGCCAGCAGCCGGACAGAACAAGAGACCCAGTACTTC. Its translation: CASSRTEQETQYF. The chain employs TRBV5-4 and TRBJ2-5, with D perhaps matching TRBD1 (6 bases). The CDR3 runs 13 residues. Trimming removed 4 bases at V and 2 bases at J, with 9 bases between. CDR1 SGHNT and CDR2 YYREEE come from the germline V gene (reference sequence).